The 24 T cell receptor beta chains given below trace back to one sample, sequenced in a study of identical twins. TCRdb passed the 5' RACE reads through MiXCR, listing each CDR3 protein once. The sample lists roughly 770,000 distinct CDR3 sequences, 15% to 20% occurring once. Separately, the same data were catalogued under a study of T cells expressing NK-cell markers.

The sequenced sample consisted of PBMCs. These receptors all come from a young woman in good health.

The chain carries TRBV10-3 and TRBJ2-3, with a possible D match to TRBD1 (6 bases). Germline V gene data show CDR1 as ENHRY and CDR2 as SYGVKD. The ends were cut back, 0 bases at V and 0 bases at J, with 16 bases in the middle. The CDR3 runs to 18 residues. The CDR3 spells CAISESRGPGTSTDTQYF. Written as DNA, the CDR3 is TGTGCCATCAGTGAGTCTAGGGGACCCGGGACAAGCACAGATACGCAGTATTTT.

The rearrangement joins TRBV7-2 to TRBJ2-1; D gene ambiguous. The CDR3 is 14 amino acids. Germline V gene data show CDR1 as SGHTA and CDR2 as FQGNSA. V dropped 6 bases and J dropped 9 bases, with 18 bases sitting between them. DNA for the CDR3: TGTGCCAGCAGAGCGTCGGCCTACAATAGTGAGCAGTTCTTC. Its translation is CASRASAYNSEQFF.

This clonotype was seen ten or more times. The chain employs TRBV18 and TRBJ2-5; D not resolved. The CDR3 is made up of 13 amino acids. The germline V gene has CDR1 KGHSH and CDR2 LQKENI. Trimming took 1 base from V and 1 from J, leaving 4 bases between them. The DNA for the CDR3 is TGTGCCAGCTCACCACAGGGCCAAGAGACCCAGTACTTC. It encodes CASSPQGQETQYF.

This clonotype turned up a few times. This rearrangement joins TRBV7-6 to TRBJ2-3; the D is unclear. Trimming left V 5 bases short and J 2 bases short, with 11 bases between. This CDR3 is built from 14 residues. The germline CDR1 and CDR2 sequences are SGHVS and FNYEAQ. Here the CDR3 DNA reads TGTGCCAGCAGCCCGAACTCCGTCACAGATACGCAGTATTTT. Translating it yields CASSPNSVTDTQYF.

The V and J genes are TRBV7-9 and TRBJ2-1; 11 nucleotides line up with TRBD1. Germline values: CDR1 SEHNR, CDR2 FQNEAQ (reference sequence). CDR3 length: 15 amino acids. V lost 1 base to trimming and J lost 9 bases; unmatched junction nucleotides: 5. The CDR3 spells CASSLGWTGGTEQFF. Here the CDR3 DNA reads TGTGCCAGCAGCTTAGGATGGACAGGGGGCACTGAGCAGTTCTTC.

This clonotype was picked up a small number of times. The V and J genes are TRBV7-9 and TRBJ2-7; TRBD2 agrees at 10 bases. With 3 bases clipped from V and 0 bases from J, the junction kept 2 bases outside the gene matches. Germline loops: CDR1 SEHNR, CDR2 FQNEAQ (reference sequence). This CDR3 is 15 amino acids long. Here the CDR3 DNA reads TGTGCCAGCAGCTTTAGCGGGAGGTCCTCCTACGAGCAGTACTTC. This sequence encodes CASSFSGRSSYEQYF. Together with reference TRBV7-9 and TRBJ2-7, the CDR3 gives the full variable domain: DTGVSQNPRHKITKRGQNVTFRCDPISEHNRLYWYRQTLGQGPEFLTYFQNEAQLEKSRLLSDRFSAERPKGSFSTLEIQRTEQGDSAMYLCASSFSGRSSYEQYFGPGTRLTVT.

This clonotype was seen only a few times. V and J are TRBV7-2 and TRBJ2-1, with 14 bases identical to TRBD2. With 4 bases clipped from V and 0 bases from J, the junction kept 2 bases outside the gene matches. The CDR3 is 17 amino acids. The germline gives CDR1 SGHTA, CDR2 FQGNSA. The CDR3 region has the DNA TGTGCCAGCAGCTCGGGGACTAGCGGGAGCTCCTACAATGAGCAGTTCTTC. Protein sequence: CASSSGTSGSSYNEQFF.

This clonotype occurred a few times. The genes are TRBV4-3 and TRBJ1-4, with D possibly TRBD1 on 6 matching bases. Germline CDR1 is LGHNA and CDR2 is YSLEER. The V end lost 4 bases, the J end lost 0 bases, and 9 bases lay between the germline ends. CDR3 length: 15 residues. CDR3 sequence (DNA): TGCGCCAGCAGCCGGCAGGGGACAACTAATGAAAAACTGTTTTTT. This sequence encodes CASSRQGTTNEKLFF.

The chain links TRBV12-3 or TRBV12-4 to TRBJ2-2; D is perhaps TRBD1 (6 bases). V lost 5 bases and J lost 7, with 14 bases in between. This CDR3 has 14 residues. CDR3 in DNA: TGTGCCAGCAGTACCCATTGGGGGCTCGGGGAGCTGTTTTTT. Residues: CASSTHWGLGELFF.

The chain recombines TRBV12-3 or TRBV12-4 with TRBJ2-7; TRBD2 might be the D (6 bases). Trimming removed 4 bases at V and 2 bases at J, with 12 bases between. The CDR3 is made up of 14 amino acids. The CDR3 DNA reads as TGTGCCAGCAGTTCGAATAGCGGCCCCTACGAGCAGTACTTC. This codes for CASSSNSGPYEQYF.

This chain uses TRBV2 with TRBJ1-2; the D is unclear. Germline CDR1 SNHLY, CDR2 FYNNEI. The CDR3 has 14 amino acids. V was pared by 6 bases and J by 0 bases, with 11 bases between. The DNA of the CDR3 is TGTGCCAGCAGCGGGCCGATACCTAACTATGGCTACACCTTC. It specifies CASSGPIPNYGYTF.

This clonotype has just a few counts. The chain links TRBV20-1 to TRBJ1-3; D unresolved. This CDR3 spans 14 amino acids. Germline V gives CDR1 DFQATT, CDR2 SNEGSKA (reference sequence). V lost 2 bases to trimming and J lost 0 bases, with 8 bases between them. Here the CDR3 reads CSARSPDSGNTIYF. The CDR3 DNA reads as TGCAGTGCTAGATCTCCAGACTCTGGAAACACCATATATTTT.

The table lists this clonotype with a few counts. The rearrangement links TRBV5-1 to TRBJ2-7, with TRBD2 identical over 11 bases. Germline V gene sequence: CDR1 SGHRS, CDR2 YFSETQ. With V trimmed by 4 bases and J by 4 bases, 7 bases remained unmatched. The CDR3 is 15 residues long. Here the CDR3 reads CASSPLTSGSYEQYF. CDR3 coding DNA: TGCGCCAGCAGCCCCCTAACTAGCGGGAGTTACGAGCAGTACTTC.

CDR3 protein: CASSLRLVVGGQFF. As DNA, the CDR3 is TGTGCCAGCAGCTTAAGACTGGTGGTGGGGGGGCAGTTCTTC. V usage is TRBV7-9 and J usage is TRBJ2-1; possibly TRBD2 for D (6 bases). Germline CDR1 SEHNR, CDR2 FQNEAQ (reference sequence). The ends were cut back, 2 bases at V and 12 bases at J, with 17 bases in the middle. This CDR3 is 14 amino acids long.

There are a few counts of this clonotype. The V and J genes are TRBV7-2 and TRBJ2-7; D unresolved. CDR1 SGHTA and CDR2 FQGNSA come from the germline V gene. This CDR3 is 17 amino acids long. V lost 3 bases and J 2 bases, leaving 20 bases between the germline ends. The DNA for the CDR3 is TGTGCCAGCAGCTTGTCAGCCTCAACCCCGATCGCCTACGAGCAGTACTTC. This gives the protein CASSLSASTPIAYEQYF.

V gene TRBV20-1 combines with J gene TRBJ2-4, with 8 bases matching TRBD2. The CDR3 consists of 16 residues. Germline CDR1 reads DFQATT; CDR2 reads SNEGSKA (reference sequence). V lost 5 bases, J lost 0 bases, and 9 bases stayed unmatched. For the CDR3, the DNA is TGCAGTGCTGACTTACGGCGGGAGGTAGCCAAAAACATTCAGTACTTC. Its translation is CSADLRREVAKNIQYF.

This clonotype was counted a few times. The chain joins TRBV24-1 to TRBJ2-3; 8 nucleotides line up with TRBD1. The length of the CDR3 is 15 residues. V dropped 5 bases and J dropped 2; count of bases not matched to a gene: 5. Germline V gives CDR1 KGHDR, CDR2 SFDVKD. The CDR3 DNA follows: TGTGCCACCAGTGGGGGACAGGACAACACAGATACGCAGTATTTT. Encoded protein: CATSGGQDNTDTQYF.

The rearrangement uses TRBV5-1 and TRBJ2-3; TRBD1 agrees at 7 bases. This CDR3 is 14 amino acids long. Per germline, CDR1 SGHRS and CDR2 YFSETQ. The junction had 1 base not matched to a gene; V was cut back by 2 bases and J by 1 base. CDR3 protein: CASSFTGGTDTQYF. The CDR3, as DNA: TGCGCCAGCAGCTTCACAGGGGGCACAGATACGCAGTATTTT.

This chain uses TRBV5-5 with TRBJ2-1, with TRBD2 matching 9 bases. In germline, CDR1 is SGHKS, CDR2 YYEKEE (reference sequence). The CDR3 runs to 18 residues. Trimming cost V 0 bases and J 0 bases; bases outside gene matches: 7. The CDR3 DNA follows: TGTGCCAGCAGCTTGGATTCTAGCGGGACACCCTCCTACAATGAGCAGTTCTTC. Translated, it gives CASSLDSSGTPSYNEQFF.

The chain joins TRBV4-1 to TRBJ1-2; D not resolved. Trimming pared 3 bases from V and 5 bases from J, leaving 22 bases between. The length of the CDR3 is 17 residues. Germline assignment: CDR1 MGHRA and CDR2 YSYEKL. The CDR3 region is CASSHKIPPDRSYGYTF. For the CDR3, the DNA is TGCGCCAGCAGCCATAAAATCCCCCCGGATAGGAGTTATGGCTACACCTTC.

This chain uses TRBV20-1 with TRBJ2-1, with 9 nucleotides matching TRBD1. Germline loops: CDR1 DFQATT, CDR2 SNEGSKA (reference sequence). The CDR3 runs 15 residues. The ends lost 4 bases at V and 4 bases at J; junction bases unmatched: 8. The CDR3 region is CSATWTGAEYNEQFF. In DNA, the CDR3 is TGCAGTGCTACCTGGACAGGGGCGGAATACAATGAGCAGTTCTTC.

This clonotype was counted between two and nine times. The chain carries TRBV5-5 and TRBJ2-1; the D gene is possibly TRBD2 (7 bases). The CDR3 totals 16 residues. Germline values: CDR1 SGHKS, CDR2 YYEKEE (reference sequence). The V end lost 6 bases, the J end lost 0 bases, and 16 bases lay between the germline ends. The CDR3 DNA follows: TGTGCCAGCACCCTCCGGAGGGGGGGCTCCTACAATGAGCAGTTCTTC. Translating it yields CASTLRRGGSYNEQFF.

The DNA for the CDR3 is TGTGCCAGCAGTCCAGCCGACGGGCTAGGCTACGAGCAGTACTTC. Its protein is CASSPADGLGYEQYF. The rearrangement links TRBV12-3 or TRBV12-4 to TRBJ2-7; D gene unclear. The length of the CDR3 is 15 residues. Trimming left V 5 bases short and J 3 bases short, with 17 bases between.

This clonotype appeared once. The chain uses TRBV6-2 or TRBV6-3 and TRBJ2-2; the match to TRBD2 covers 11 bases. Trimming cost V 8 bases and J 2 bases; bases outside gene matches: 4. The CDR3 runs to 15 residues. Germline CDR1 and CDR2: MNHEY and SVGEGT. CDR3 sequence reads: CASLTSGRNTGELFF. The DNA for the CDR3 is TGTGCCAGCCTTACTAGCGGGAGAAACACCGGGGAGCTGTTTTTT.